This T cell receptor (beta chain) derives from a study of blood T cells in healthy people across ages. The germline gives CDR1 MNHNS, CDR2 SASEGT. The CDR3 totals 16 residues. Trimming removed 3 bases at V and 3 bases at J, with 15 bases between. This clonotype was found a few times. It was with a sample-barcoded 5' primer and a J-beta primer mix that a second PCR of roughly 6 to 12 cycles was run. TCRdb itself ran the 5' RACE reads through MiXCR, one entry per CDR3 protein. The sample yields more than 800,000 distinct CDR3 sequences, 40% to 55% seen once. This chain uses TRBV6-1 with TRBJ2-4; D tentatively fits TRBD1 or TRBD2 (5 bases each). This TCR was recovered from a woman aged 55-75 years in good health. Sequenced: blood. The CDR3, as DNA: TGTGCCAGCAGTGACCGGGACGGTAGCGACAAAAACATTCAGTACTTC. Translated: CASSDRDGSDKNIQYF.